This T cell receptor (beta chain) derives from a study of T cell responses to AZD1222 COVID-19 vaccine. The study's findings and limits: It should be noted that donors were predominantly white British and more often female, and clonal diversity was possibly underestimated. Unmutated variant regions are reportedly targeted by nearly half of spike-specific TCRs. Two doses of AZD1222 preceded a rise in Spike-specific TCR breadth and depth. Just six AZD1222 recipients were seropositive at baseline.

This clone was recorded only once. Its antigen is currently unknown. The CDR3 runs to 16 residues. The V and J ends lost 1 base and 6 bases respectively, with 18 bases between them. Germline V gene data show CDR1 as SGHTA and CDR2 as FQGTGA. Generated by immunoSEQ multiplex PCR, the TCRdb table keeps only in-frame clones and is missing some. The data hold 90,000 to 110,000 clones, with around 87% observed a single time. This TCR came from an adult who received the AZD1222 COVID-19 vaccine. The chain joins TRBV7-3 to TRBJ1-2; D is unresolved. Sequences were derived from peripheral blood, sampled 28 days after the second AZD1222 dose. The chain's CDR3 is CASSLKRTDNKDGYTF. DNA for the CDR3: TGTGCCAGCAGCTTAAAAAGGACGGATAACAAGGATGGCTACACCTTC.